One sample yielded the 4 T cell receptor beta chains listed below, sequenced in a study of T cell changes during pregnancy in multiple sclerosis. Clones were sequenced by immunoSEQ multiplex PCR, and TCRdb holds only the in-frame ones, with some missing. The table lists tens of thousands of clones, around 94% of them singletons. Sample: peripheral blood, taken in the third trimester of pregnancy. Receptors originate from a female donor with multiple sclerosis, enrolled in a pregnancy study.

This CDR3 reads CAWSAISGKLSYEQYF. The CDR3 DNA sequence: TGTGCCTGGAGTGCAATAAGCGGGAAGCTCTCCTACGAGCAGTACTTC. The chain recombines TRBV30 with TRBJ2-5, with TRBD2 identical over 7 bases. Near its end, the DNA agrees better with TRBJ2-7, so the J call may be wrong. The V gene's germline CDR1 is GTSNPN and CDR2 SVGIG (reference sequence). The CDR3 totals 16 residues.

The V gene is TRBV19, the J gene TRBJ1-1; 7 nucleotides match TRBD1. The germline V gene encodes CDR1 LNHDA and CDR2 SQIVND (reference sequence). J was trimmed by 3 bases and V by 6 bases; bases with no gene match: 4. This CDR3 is 13 amino acids long. The CDR3 loop reads CASRRQGYTEAFF. CDR3 DNA sequence: TGTGCCAGTAGGCGACAGGGCTACACTGAAGCTTTCTTT.

The table lists this clone with a count of one. The V gene is TRBV2, the J gene TRBJ2-1, with 12 bases identical to TRBD2. The CDR3 loop spans 15 amino acids. The V gene's germline CDR1 is SNHLY and CDR2 FYNNEI. V lost 8 bases to trimming and J lost 7 bases; unmatched junction nucleotides: 9. For the CDR3, the DNA is TGTGCCAGCCGTACAGGGACTAGCGGGCGGAATGAGCAGTTCTTC. This encodes CASRTGTSGRNEQFF.

V gene TRBV28 combines with J gene TRBJ1-2, with 9 bases fitting TRBD1. The germline gives CDR1 MDHEN, CDR2 SYDVKM. Trimming cost V 4 bases and J 4 bases; bases outside gene matches: 7. The CDR3 runs 15 residues. CDR3 DNA: TGTGCCAGCAGTTCCTCTTTGACAGGGGGCTATGGCTACACCTTC. Encoded protein: CASSSSLTGGYGYTF.